These 32 T cell receptor beta chains were all obtained from the same sample, sequenced in a study of CXCR3-negative and CXCR3-positive naive CD8 T cells. The authors made the TRB cDNA libraries by 5' RACE using UMI labels. For each CDR3 protein, TCRdb gives one entry from its re-call of the 5' RACE reads, without DNA. The table lists 100,000 to 150,000 distinct CDR3 sequences. Sequenced sample: naive CXCR3- CD8+ T cells from blood. Described subset: CD45RO-CCR7+CD27+CD95- naive CD8+ T cells lacking CXCR3 (TNR3-). These receptors all stem from a human donor in good health. Some clones in this sample may be carry-over from other donors' samples.

The gene calls are TRBV5-6 and TRBJ1-2. CDR3 size: 14 residues. CDR1 is SGHDT, CDR2 YYEEEE, per germline. The CDR3 sequence: CASSLARALYGYTF.

V is TRBV9 and J is TRBJ2-1; TCRdb selects TRBD2, and the lack of DNA leaves this call unchecked. Germline V gene data show CDR1 as SGDLS and CDR2 as YYNGEE. The CDR3 has 16 amino acids. The CDR3: CASSAPTSGKDNEQFF. The full variable domain, its missing parts supplied by reference TRBV9 and TRBJ2-1, is DSGVTQTPKHLITATGQRVTLRCSPRSGDLSVYWYQQSLDQGLQFLIQYYNGEERAKGNILERFSAQQFPDLHSELNLSSLELGDSALYFCASSAPTSGKDNEQFFGPGTRLTVL.

The chain joins TRBV20-1 to TRBJ1-2; the D call from TCRdb, TRBD1, cannot be confirmed without DNA. The CDR3 is made up of 14 amino acids. Germline loops: CDR1 DFQATT, CDR2 SNEGSKA (reference sequence). The CDR3 protein is CSGLNRGEDYGYTF.

The chain uses TRBV29-1 and TRBJ2-1; as DNA is missing, the TRBD1 call by TCRdb cannot be tested. Germline lookup yields CDR1 SQVTM and CDR2 ANQGSEA. The length of the CDR3 is 14 residues. This chain's CDR3 is CSAHRANGGETQYF.

The chain links TRBV12-3 or TRBV12-4 to TRBJ1-4; TCRdb reports TRBD1, a call that lacks DNA to check it against. The CDR3 sequence is 16 residues long. The CDR3 spells CASSLGFVGDKEKLFF.

V usage is TRBV12-3 or TRBV12-4 and J usage is TRBJ2-3; TCRdb designates TRBD2, a call that cannot be tested without DNA. The CDR3 runs 19 residues. CDR3 region: CASSLFSMASGGNTDTQYF.

The V call is TRBV29-1, the J call TRBJ2-7; the TCRdb D gene call, TRBD1, has no DNA to confirm it. Per germline, CDR1 SQVTM and CDR2 ANQGSEA. The CDR3 is 14 amino acids. This chain's CDR3 is CSVVGTEIFYEQYF.

The V gene is TRBV15, the J gene TRBJ2-5; TCRdb reports TRBD2, a call that lacks DNA to check it against. Looked up from germline, CDR1 is LNHNV and CDR2 is YYDKDF (reference sequence). There are 17 residues in the CDR3. CDR3 region: CATSFLAGNLYQETQYF.

V usage is TRBV4-3 and J usage is TRBJ1-6. CDR1 is LGHNA and CDR2 is YSLEER in the germline V gene. The CDR3 has 17 residues. The CDR3 loop reads CASSQELEGTGNSPLHF.

The V and J genes are TRBV28 and TRBJ2-1; TCRdb proposes TRBD1, but this gene call is untestable without DNA. The CDR3 is 17 residues long. Germline assignment: CDR1 MDHEN and CDR2 SYDVKM. The CDR3 sequence: CATWGEGLESSYNEQFF.

The chain is built from TRBV4-1 and TRBJ1-1; the D gene TCRdb calls, TRBD1, cannot be checked with no DNA. Germline V gene sequence: CDR1 MGHRA, CDR2 YSYEKL. There are 12 residues in the CDR3. The CDR3 is CASSRDRDEAFF.

V usage is TRBV5-5 and J usage is TRBJ2-7; TCRdb selects TRBD1, and the lack of DNA leaves this call unchecked. This CDR3 has 15 amino acids. Germline values: CDR1 SGHKS, CDR2 YYEKEE (reference sequence). This CDR3 reads CASSLEDRGIDEQYF. The full variable domain, with the rest looked up from reference TRBV5-5 and TRBJ2-7, is DAGVTQSPTHLIKTRGQQVTLRCSPISGHKSVSWYQQVLGQGPQFIFQYYEKEERGRGNFPDRFSARQFPNYSSELNVNALLLGDSALYLCASSLEDRGIDEQYFGPGTRLTVT.

The CDR3 here is CASSLGAGATYEQYF. The rearrangement links TRBV7-7 to TRBJ2-7; checking the TCRdb D call of TRBD1 is not possible without DNA. The CDR3 consists of 15 residues. Germline values: CDR1 SSHAT, CDR2 FNYEAQ (reference sequence).

This chain joins TRBV9 and TRBJ2-2; absent DNA, TCRdb's TRBD1 call cannot be checked. The CDR3 extends over 15 amino acids. Germline values: CDR1 SGDLS, CDR2 YYNGEE. Here the CDR3 reads CASSVGRERTGELFF. The whole variable domain, remainder taken from reference TRBV9 and TRBJ2-2, is DSGVTQTPKHLITATGQRVTLRCSPRSGDLSVYWYQQSLDQGLQFLIQYYNGEERAKGNILERFSAQQFPDLHSELNLSSLELGDSALYFCASSVGRERTGELFFGEGSRLTVL.

CDR3 in amino acids: CASRIRGSHNEQFF. The chain uses TRBV2 and TRBJ2-1; TCRdb returns TRBD1, unconfirmable since there is no DNA. Germline V gives CDR1 SNHLY, CDR2 FYNNEI. CDR3 size: 14 residues.

The chain carries TRBV4-2 and TRBJ2-7. CDR3 length: 15 amino acids. Looked up from germline, CDR1 is LGHNA and CDR2 is YNFKEQ. The CDR3 protein is CASSQVATSSYEQYF.

This chain joins TRBV6-6 and TRBJ2-6. Germline loops: CDR1 MNHNY, CDR2 SVGAGI (reference sequence). The CDR3 is 17 amino acids. CDR3 sequence reads: CASSYSNRPSGANVLTF.

The chain uses TRBV20-1 and TRBJ2-1; the TCRdb call, TRBD2, lacks DNA for checking. The germline CDR1 and CDR2 sequences are DFQATT and SNEGSKA (reference sequence). This CDR3 is built from 15 residues. CDR3 loop: CSARGAGFSYNEQFF.

V usage is TRBV2 and J usage is TRBJ2-5. This CDR3 comprises 11 residues. Germline V gene data show CDR1 as SNHLY and CDR2 as FYNNEI. CDR3: CANSFQETQYF.

The chain is built from TRBV28 and TRBJ1-6. Germline CDR1 and CDR2: MDHEN and SYDVKM. The CDR3 length is 14 residues. The CDR3 loop reads CASSPEGNNSPLHF. Full variable domain (missing parts from reference TRBV28 and TRBJ1-6): DVKVTQSSRYLVKRTGEKVFLECVQDMDHENMFWYRQDPGLGLRLIYFSYDVKMKEKGDIPEGYSVSREKKERFSLILESASTNQTSMYLCASSPEGNNSPLHFGNGTRLTVT.

CDR3 protein: CASSPLLDTQYF. The rearrangement links TRBV28 to TRBJ2-3; checking the TCRdb D call of TRBD2 is not possible without DNA. CDR1 is MDHEN, CDR2 SYDVKM, per germline. CDR3 length: 12 residues.

CDR3 residues: CASSEGLDTRGYTF. V usage is TRBV6-2 or TRBV6-3 and J usage is TRBJ1-2. Germline CDR1 MNHEY, CDR2 SVGEGT. This CDR3 region has 14 residues.

This chain links TRBV20-1 with TRBJ2-7. This CDR3 comprises 13 residues. The germline V gene has CDR1 DFQATT and CDR2 SNEGSKA (reference sequence). The CDR3 sequence: CSADDDSSYEQYF.

The rearrangement uses TRBV24-1 and TRBJ2-1; as DNA is missing, the TRBD2 call by TCRdb cannot be tested. Germline loops: CDR1 KGHDR, CDR2 SFDVKD. The CDR3 totals 16 residues. The CDR3 loop is CATARGGPISYNEQFF.

The chain links TRBV7-9 to TRBJ2-7. Germline V gene data show CDR1 as SEHNR and CDR2 as FQNEAQ (reference sequence). This CDR3 has 13 amino acids. CDR3 residues: CASSPIGSYEQYF.

The V call is TRBV7-9, the J call TRBJ2-1; lacking DNA, the TRBD1 call made by TCRdb goes unchecked. The CDR3 has 16 residues. Germline CDR1 and CDR2: SEHNR and FQNEAQ (reference sequence). The CDR3 spells CASSLVGTGNYNEQSF. The full variable domain, its missing parts supplied by reference TRBV7-9 and TRBJ2-1, is DTGVSQNPRHKITKRGQNVTFRCDPISEHNRLYWYRQTLGQGPEFLTYFQNEAQLEKSRLLSDRFSAERPKGSFSTLEIQRTEQGDSAMYLCASSLVGTGNYNEQSFGPGTRLTVL.

This chain links TRBV12-3 or TRBV12-4 with TRBJ1-1; TCRdb returns TRBD1, unconfirmable since there is no DNA. This CDR3 is 15 amino acids long. CDR3 sequence reads: CASSLGYRTNTEAFF.

The rearrangement uses TRBV12-3 or TRBV12-4 and TRBJ2-4; without DNA, the TCRdb call of TRBD1 cannot be checked. The CDR3 is 13 amino acids. CDR3 residues: CASSRPGVSLQYF.

The chain carries TRBV20-1 and TRBJ2-3; TCRdb gives TRBD2 as the D gene, but with no DNA this cannot be confirmed. The germline V gene has CDR1 DFQATT and CDR2 SNEGSKA (reference sequence). The CDR3 covers 15 residues. Here the CDR3 reads CSATPGTSLTDTQYF.

The CDR3 reads CASSLVRGAYNEQFF. The V and J genes are TRBV7-9 and TRBJ2-1; TCRdb selects TRBD1, and the lack of DNA leaves this call unchecked. There are 15 residues in the CDR3. The germline V gene has CDR1 SEHNR and CDR2 FQNEAQ (reference sequence).

The chain uses TRBV28 and TRBJ2-7; with no DNA, the TCRdb D assignment of TRBD2 cannot be verified. The CDR3 covers 16 residues. Germline V CDR1 and CDR2: MDHEN, SYDVKM. CDR3 loop: CASSLPGTSGTYEQYF.

The chain couples TRBV7-9 to TRBJ2-1; TCRdb returns TRBD1, unconfirmable since there is no DNA. From germline, CDR1 is SEHNR and CDR2 FQNEAQ (reference sequence). This CDR3 is built from 14 residues. CDR3 in amino acids: CASRWPGRYNEQFF. The whole variable domain, filled in from reference TRBV7-9 and TRBJ2-1, reads DTGVSQNPRHKITKRGQNVTFRCDPISEHNRLYWYRQTLGQGPEFLTYFQNEAQLEKSRLLSDRFSAERPKGSFSTLEIQRTEQGDSAMYLCASRWPGRYNEQFFGPGTRLTVL.